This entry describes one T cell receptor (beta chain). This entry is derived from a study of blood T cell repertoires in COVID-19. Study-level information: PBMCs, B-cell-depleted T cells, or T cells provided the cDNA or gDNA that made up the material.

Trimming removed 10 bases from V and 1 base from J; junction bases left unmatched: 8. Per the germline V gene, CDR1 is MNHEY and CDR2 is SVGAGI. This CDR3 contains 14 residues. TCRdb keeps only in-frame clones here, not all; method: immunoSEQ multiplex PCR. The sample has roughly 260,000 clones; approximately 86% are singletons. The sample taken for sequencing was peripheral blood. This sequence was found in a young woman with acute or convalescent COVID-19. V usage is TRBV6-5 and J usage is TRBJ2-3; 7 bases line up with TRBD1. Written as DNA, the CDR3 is TGTGCCACGGGGACAGCCAGCCGCACAGATACGCAGTATTTT. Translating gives CATGTASRTDTQYF.